This TCR beta chain emerged from a study of blood T cell repertoires in COVID-19. Study overall: Nucleic acid was either cDNA or gDNA, and it came from T cells, B-cell-depleted T cells, or PBMCs.

Participants, about 18 to 90 years old, spanned about two dozen US areas. Cohort 3 recovery required two negative PCRs, clearance, or symptom resolution. The CDR3 extends over 16 amino acids. V gave up 0 bases and J gave up 2 bases, with 11 bases separating them. Germline lookup yields CDR1 SGDLS and CDR2 YYNGEE. Study processing details: By means of reference gene primer amplification, nucleated cell counts were estimated. Sequencing used immunoSEQ multiplex PCR; TCRdb keeps in-frame clones, though not all of them. D and trimming were read from the DNA, whereas the V and J calls and clone size are those reported in that table. The data contain roughly 220,000 clones, about 87% of them singletons.

This chain links TRBV9 with TRBJ2-2; no firm D call. The sample was PBMCs or T cells enriched from blood (not recorded which). This TCR was sampled from a woman aged 25-40 years who had recovered from COVID-19. CDR3 sequence reads: CASSVVQARNTGELFF. The CDR3 DNA reads as TGTGCCAGCAGCGTAGTGCAGGCCAGAAACACCGGGGAGCTGTTTTTT.